This TCR beta chain was captured by sequencing in a study of blood T cell repertoires in COVID-19. The wider study: COVID-19 samples, acute and convalescent, were from the United States, Italy and Spain. T cells, B-cell-depleted T cells, or PBMCs provided the cDNA or gDNA that served as material.

Germline lookup yields CDR1 SGHTA and CDR2 FQGNSA. The CDR3 is 15 amino acids. The junction had 3 bases not matched to a gene; V was cut back by 1 base and J by 6 bases. Original analysis: Amplification of reference gene primers provided the estimated nucleated cell counts. The assay was immunoSEQ multiplex PCR, and TCRdb's table has in-frame clones only and misses some. That table supplies the V and J calls and clone size; D and trimming were determined from the DNA. Of over 200,000 clones listed, more than 70% are singletons. The receptor was isolated from a man older than 75 with acute or convalescent COVID-19. The gene calls are TRBV7-2 and TRBJ1-6; TRBD1 matches at 7 bases. The sequencing sample was made of peripheral blood. DNA of the CDR3: TGTGCCAGCAGCTTAGTAGGGGGCAGTAATTCACCCCTCCACTTT. Translation gives CASSLVGGSNSPLHF.